One and the same sample provided the 27 T cell receptor beta chains below, sequenced in a study of tumor-infiltrating lymphocytes in glioblastoma multiforme. Three nested ARM-PCR rounds with V-beta and C-beta primers built TCRB libraries. TCRdb reanalysed the multiplex PCR reads using MiXCR and keeps one entry per CDR3 protein. In the table there are more than 10,000 distinct CDR3 sequences, approximately 71% of which are singletons. What was sequenced was brain tumor tissue. The source of these receptors is a male donor with glioblastoma.

As for this clonotype: One junction end disagrees with the germline gene, perhaps due to a read error. V and J are TRBV5-6 and TRBJ2-5, with 8 bases aligning to TRBD2. Germline values: CDR1 SGHDT, CDR2 YYEEEE. The CDR3 is 16 amino acids. DNA of the CDR3: TGTGCCAGCGGCTTGGCGGTAGCGGGGTACCAAGAGACCCATTACTTC. Residues: CASGLAVAGYQETHYF.

Worth noting for this clonotype: The junction and the germline gene differ at one end; a read error may be behind it. The genes are TRBV30 and TRBJ2-1; TRBD2 matches at 9 bases. This CDR3 is 14 amino acids long. The germline V gene encodes CDR1 GTSNPN and CDR2 SVGIG (reference sequence). The chain's CDR3 is CVWDTSGPGNEQFF. CDR3 DNA: TGTGTCTGGGATACTAGCGGGCCTGGGAATGAGCAGTTCTTC.

The chain joins TRBV6-2 or TRBV6-3 to TRBJ2-3; D unclear. The CDR3 contains 17 residues. V lost 0 bases and J 2 bases, leaving 15 bases between the germline ends. The germline V gene has CDR1 MNHEY and CDR2 SVGEGT. DNA of the CDR3: TGTGCCAGCAGTTACTCCGGGCAAATCCTCTACACAGATACGCAGTATTTT. Translating gives CASSYSGQILYTDTQYF.

Comment on this clonotype: Here the CDR3 omits its conserved ending phenylalanine or tryptophan, so a read error is the likely source. The chain employs TRBV6-5 and TRBJ2-1; D is perhaps TRBD1 (5 bases). There are 17 residues in the CDR3. V shed 6 bases and J shed 4 bases, with 22 bases lying between them. The germline gives CDR1 MNHEY, CDR2 SVGAGI. The CDR3 here is CASRTDRQYRAYNEQFS. The CDR3 nucleotides are TGTGCCAGCAGAACTGACAGACAATACCGGGCGTACAATGAGCAGTTCTCC.

The V gene is TRBV5-1, the J gene TRBJ1-2; 8 nucleotides line up with TRBD1. Germline CDR1 and CDR2: SGHRS and YFSETQ. V lost 0 bases and J lost 1; bases outside the gene matches: 11. This CDR3 is 18 amino acids long. CDR3: CASSLVVISGQGNYGYTF. CDR3 DNA: TGCGCCAGCAGCTTGGTCGTAATCTCCGGACAGGGTAACTATGGCTACACCTTC.

Written as DNA, the CDR3 is TGCGCCGTCACGACAGGTACGAATGAGCAGTTCTTC. This sequence encodes CAVTTGTNEQFF. This chain links TRBV10-2 with TRBJ2-1, with a tentative D call TRBD1 (6 bases). The CDR3 loop spans 12 amino acids. Per the germline V gene, CDR1 is WSHSY and CDR2 is SAAADI. With 11 bases removed from V and 7 bases from J, the gap between germline ends came to 15 bases.

On this clonotype itself: This may come from a read error, since a much larger clone is one base off. The V gene is TRBV24-1, the J gene TRBJ1-2; 9 nucleotides agree with TRBD1. The CDR3 length is 16 residues. Germline V gives CDR1 KGHDR, CDR2 SFDVKD. CDR3 sequence: CVTSDLDRGGGYGYTF. The CDR3, as DNA: TGTGTCACCAGTGACCTGGACAGGGGCGGTGGATATGGCTACACCTTC.

Notes on this clonotype: Lacking the conserved final phenylalanine or tryptophan, this CDR3 likely reflects a read error. The chain joins TRBV11-2 to TRBJ2-1, with D possibly being TRBD1 (5 bases). Trimming took off 1 base at V and 6 bases at J, with 19 bases between the two ends. The V gene's germline CDR1 is SGHAT and CDR2 FQNNGV. The CDR3 runs to 17 residues. In DNA, the CDR3 is TGTGCCAGCAGCTTAGCAGTAAGGGGTCCTTCCCGCAATGAGCAGTTCTCC. Translating it yields CASSLAVRGPSRNEQFS.

V usage is TRBV12-3 or TRBV12-4 and J usage is TRBJ2-2, with 8 bases fitting TRBD1. Unmatched junction bases numbered 4, after V lost 6 bases and J lost 4 bases. CDR3 length: 14 residues. CDR3 DNA: TGTGCCAGCAGGGAAACAGGGGGCACCGGGGAGCTGTTTTTT. Translation: CASRETGGTGELFF.

This clonotype was observed a few times. For the CDR3, the DNA is TGCAGTGCTAGAAACATAGCGGGAGAGGAGTTCTTC. It encodes CSARNIAGEEFF. The chain employs TRBV20-1 and TRBJ2-1; the match to TRBD2 covers 9 bases. The CDR3 totals 12 residues. Germline CDR1 and CDR2: DFQATT and SNEGSKA (reference sequence). With V trimmed by 2 bases and J by 14 bases, 7 bases remained unmatched.

About this clonotype itself: A junction end diverges from the germline sequence, so it may reflect a read error. This chain connects TRBV29-1 to TRBJ1-1; D is uncertain. The CDR3 sequence is 13 residues long. The germline V gene has CDR1 SQVTM and CDR2 ANQGSEA. The DNA for the CDR3 is TGCAGCGTTCCTGGACGAGACGGTTCTGAAGCCTTCTTT. Its protein product is CSVPGRDGSEAFF.

The chain has TRBV20-1 and TRBJ2-7, with a weak D call TRBD1 (5 bases). The CDR3 has 14 residues. V was trimmed by 0 bases and J by 4 bases, leaving 13 bases between them. From germline, CDR1 is DFQATT and CDR2 SNEGSKA (reference sequence). The CDR3 loop reads CSARDRALGYEQYF. The CDR3 DNA reads as TGCAGTGCTAGAGACAGGGCCCTCGGATACGAGCAGTACTTC.

The chain's CDR3 is CRPPTSGEETQYF. CDR3 nucleotides: TGCCGACCCCCTACTAGCGGGGAAGAGACCCAGTACTTC. The chain has TRBV29-1 and TRBJ2-5; 10 bases are a match to TRBD2. This CDR3 is built from 13 residues. Germline CDR1 is SQVTM and CDR2 is ANQGSEA.

This clonotype was seen many times. V is TRBV10-2 and J is TRBJ1-1; TRBD1 matches at 9 bases. The CDR3 length is 16 residues. The germline CDR1 and CDR2 sequences are WSHSY and SAAADI. V shed 1 base, J shed 2 bases, and the junction held 5 bases outside the gene matches. The CDR3 DNA is TGCGCCAGCAGTGAGTGGGGACAGGGAGGAAACACTGAAGCTTTCTTT. It encodes CASSEWGQGGNTEAFF.

Relative to its sample, this clonotype is medium-sized. The CDR3 region is CASSQELGRNYGYTF. CDR3 DNA sequence: TGCGCCAGCAGCCAAGAGCTGGGGCGAAACTATGGCTACACCTTC. The V and J genes are TRBV4-1 and TRBJ1-2, with D possibly TRBD1 on 5 matching bases. This CDR3 contains 15 residues. From germline, CDR1 is MGHRA and CDR2 YSYEKL. Deletions cut 0 bases from V and 2 bases from J, with 10 bases between.

The V call is TRBV20-1, the J call TRBJ2-3; D unclear. Trimming pared 4 bases from V and 3 bases from J, leaving 17 bases between. The V gene's germline CDR1 is DFQATT and CDR2 SNEGSKA (reference sequence). The CDR3 consists of 15 residues. The CDR3 DNA follows: TGCAGTGCTACCTCCCTGGCGGAAATGACAGATACGCAGTATTTT. This encodes CSATSLAEMTDTQYF.

The chain joins TRBV12-3 or TRBV12-4 to TRBJ2-5; 8 bases agree with TRBD1. The ends lost 5 bases at V and 5 bases at J; junction bases unmatched: 7. The CDR3 is made up of 14 amino acids. CDR3 sequence (DNA): TGTGCCAGCAGTATTCGGACAGGGACGGAGACCCAGTACTTC. As protein: CASSIRTGTETQYF.

In the case of this clonotype: The junction departs from germline at one end; a sequencing error may be responsible. This chain joins TRBV11-3 and TRBJ2-1; D unclear. Germline values: CDR1 SGHNT, CDR2 YENEEA. The length of the CDR3 is 14 residues. CDR3 protein: CASSIDSGYNEQFF. The CDR3 bases are TGTGCCAGCAGCATAGACTCAGGCTACAATGAGCAGTTCTTC.

Note on this clonotype: Mismatch with germline at one junction end may stem from a read error. This chain links TRBV4-1 with TRBJ1-6; a possible D gene is TRBD1 (6 bases). The germline CDR1 and CDR2 sequences are MGHRA and YSYEKL. The length of the CDR3 is 15 residues. CDR3 amino acids: CASQNLASGDSPLHF. The CDR3 bases are TGTGCCAGCCAAAACCTGGCATCAGGGGATTCACCCCTCCATTTT.

The J gene is TRBJ1-1, the V gene TRBV20-1, with 7 bases aligning to TRBD1. J lost 3 bases, V lost 2 bases, and 0 bases had no gene match. CDR1 and CDR2 from the germline V gene are DFQATT and SNEGSKA (reference sequence). This CDR3 is 12 amino acids long. CDR3 in amino acids: CSARQGDTEAFF. The CDR3 DNA sequence: TGCAGTGCTAGACAGGGGGACACTGAAGCTTTCTTT.

Worth noting for this clonotype: This may be a read error: a much more frequent sequence differs by one nucleotide. This chain uses TRBV11-1 with TRBJ2-6; D unresolved. The ends were cut back, 3 bases at V and 5 bases at J, with 11 bases in the middle. The germline V gene has CDR1 SGHAT and CDR2 FQDESV (reference sequence). The CDR3 is made up of 15 amino acids. The CDR3 spells CASSFVTFWANVLTF. CDR3 nucleotides: TGTGCCAGCAGCTTTGTAACGTTTTGGGCCAACGTCCTGACTTTC.

This clonotype was observed a few times. The V call is TRBV18, the J call TRBJ2-7; unclear D gene. Trimming removed 0 bases from V and 7 bases from J, with 13 bases in between. There are 14 residues in the CDR3. Germline V lookup: CDR1 KGHSH, CDR2 LQKENI. The CDR3 DNA sequence: TGTGCCAGCTCACCACCGTCGGGTTTGGGGGAGCAGTACTTC. The encoded protein is CASSPPSGLGEQYF.

The genes are TRBV14 and TRBJ2-4; 8 bases are shared with TRBD1. Germline-derived CDR1 and CDR2 are SGHDN and FVKESK. The V segment lost 6 bases and the J segment 9 bases; nucleotides outside the gene matches: 7. This CDR3 is 13 amino acids long. This chain's CDR3 is CASSQSTGGIQYF. CDR3 DNA: TGTGCCAGCAGTCAGTCCACAGGGGGCATTCAGTACTTC.

Points on this clonotype: The junction shows a germline mismatch at one end, possibly a read error. The V and J genes are TRBV11-3 and TRBJ2-7; D gene uncertain. This CDR3 has 13 amino acids. The germline CDR1 and CDR2 sequences are SGHNT and YENEEA. The CDR3 DNA reads TGTGTCAGCAACCTATCCATGGGTTATGAGCAGTACTTC. Protein: CVSNLSMGYEQYF.

This chain links TRBV4-2 with TRBJ2-6; tentatively, D is TRBD2 (5 bases). V lost 7 bases and J lost 0, with 13 bases in between. Germline assignment: CDR1 LGHNA and CDR2 YNFKEQ. The CDR3 is 16 residues long. CDR3 protein: CASTGDPYSGANVLTF. CDR3 sequence (DNA): TGTGCCAGCACCGGGGATCCCTACTCTGGGGCCAACGTCCTGACTTTC.

At least ten counts were recorded for this clonotype. At one end, the junction sequence differs from germline, possibly due to a read error. J is TRBJ2-6 and V is TRBV4-1; D assignment may be TRBD1 or TRBD2 (5 bases each). This CDR3 is 16 amino acids long. Germline lookup yields CDR1 MGHRA and CDR2 YSYEKL. The CDR3 DNA sequence: TGCGCCAGCAGCCAAAGGCCCGGGATAGGGGCCAACGTCCAGACTTTC. Its translation is CASSQRPGIGANVQTF.

Comments on this clonotype: A junction end diverges from the germline sequence, so it may reflect a read error. This sequence joins TRBV5-5 and TRBJ2-7, with D unclear. The CDR3 runs to 15 residues. CDR1 SGHKS and CDR2 YYEKEE come from the germline V gene (reference sequence). The DNA for the CDR3 is TGTGTCAGCAGTGCCCCGGACGGAAGCTCCTACGAGCAGTACTTC. It specifies CVSSAPDGSSYEQYF.